The clone carrying this TCR beta chain has ten or more counts. This specimen comes from a study of T-cell reconstitution after alpha-beta-depleted transplantation in children. Unique molecular identifiers were used to barcode this TCRbeta library. One entry per CDR3 protein results from TCRdb running MiXCR on the PCR reads. The sample carries about 610,000 distinct CDR3 sequences, roughly a tenth recorded once. The CDR3 is made up of 15 amino acids. V shed 0 bases and J 5 bases; nucleotides not matched to a gene: 7. Germline assignment: CDR1 MNHEY and CDR2 SVGAGI. Sequenced material: PBMCs from the stem cell graft donor, taken from the stem cell graft. This TCR came from a human donor who donated a stem cell graft to a child with acute myeloid leukemia. The chain has TRBV6-5 and TRBJ2-7, with 7 bases fitting TRBD1. Written as DNA, the CDR3 is TGTGCCAGCAGTTACTCTCCCCTAACAGGGGACGAGCAGTACTTC. Its translation: CASSYSPLTGDEQYF.